This is a list of T cell receptor beta chains from one sample in a study of neurological immune-mediated disorders. In TCRdb, the 5' RACE reads were re-called with MiXCR into one record per CDR3 protein. This sample yields some 24,000 distinct CDR3 sequences, of which roughly an eighth are seen a single time; more than 15% belongs to the top ten. Source material: PBMCs. The receptors stem from a woman between 40 and 55 years old with HTLV-1-associated myelopathy (HAM/TSP). Both conserved end residues are part of each CDR3. D genes are given only for firm matches. Not all rows give a size; the values are once, few, many and, for expanded clones, a class.

>TRBJ2-1|14|NA|NA|TRBV7-7
TGTGCCAGCAGCCAGGGGTCGGGCCGCGGCGAGCAGTTCTTC
CASSQGSGRGEQFF
>TRBJ1-5|14|NA|many|TRBV7-8
TGTGCCAGCAGCTTAGGCAGGGACAATCAGCCCCAGCATTTT
CASSLGRDNQPQHF
>TRBJ2-1|13|TRBD2|many|TRBV20-1
TGCAGTGCTAGAGCGGGGGGGCGCAATGAGCAGTTCTTC
CSARAGGRNEQFF
>TRBJ1-5|14|NA|NA|TRBV6-1
TGTGCCAGCAGAACGGGGTATAGCAATCAGCCCCAGCATTTT
CASRTGYSNQPQHF
>TRBJ2-3|12|NA|NA|TRBV30
TGTGCCTGGAGTATGGGGACAGATACGCAGTATTTT
CAWSMGTDTQYF
>TRBJ1-5|14|NA|many|TRBV9
TGTGCCAGCAGCGCCGACTATGGAAATCAGCCCCAGCATTTT
CASSADYGNQPQHF
>TRBJ1-4|14|NA|many|TRBV5-1
TGCGCCAGCAGCTTGGATACAACTAATGAAAAACTGTTTTTT
CASSLDTTNEKLFF
>TRBJ2-1|15|NA|many|TRBV14
TGTGCCAGCAGCCCGGGAAACCTTAATTACAATGAGCAGTTCTTC
CASSPGNLNYNEQFF
>TRBJ2-1|17|TRBD1|NA|TRBV7-9
TGTGCCAGCAGCACTCCCCTTGGCAGGGGGAGCTACAATGAGCAGTTCTTC
CASSTPLGRGSYNEQFF
>TRBJ2-7|14|TRBD2|many|TRBV28
TGTGCCAGCAGCAATAGCGGGCAGGAATACGAGCAGTACTTC
CASSNSGQEYEQYF
>TRBJ2-1|14|TRBD2|many|TRBV5-1
TGCGCCAGCAGCACTGGACTAGCGTACAATGAGCAGTTCTTC
CASSTGLAYNEQFF
>TRBJ1-4|15|NA|many|TRBV5-1
TGCGCCAGCAGCGACCGGACGAAAACTAATGAAAAACTGTTTTTT
CASSDRTKTNEKLFF
>TRBJ2-3|15|TRBD2|many|TRBV12-3/TRBV12-4
TGTGCCAGCAGTCCCGCGGGGGGGTCGGCAGATACGCAGTATTTT
CASSPAGGSADTQYF
>TRBJ1-5|13|NA|few|TRBV20-1
TGCAGTGCTGGGGGCCAGGGGACAAGCCTCGGGCATTTT
CSAGGQGTSLGHF
>TRBJ1-3|13|NA|many|TRBV20-1
TGCAGTGCCAGACAGTACTCTGGAAACACCATATATTTT
CSARQYSGNTIYF